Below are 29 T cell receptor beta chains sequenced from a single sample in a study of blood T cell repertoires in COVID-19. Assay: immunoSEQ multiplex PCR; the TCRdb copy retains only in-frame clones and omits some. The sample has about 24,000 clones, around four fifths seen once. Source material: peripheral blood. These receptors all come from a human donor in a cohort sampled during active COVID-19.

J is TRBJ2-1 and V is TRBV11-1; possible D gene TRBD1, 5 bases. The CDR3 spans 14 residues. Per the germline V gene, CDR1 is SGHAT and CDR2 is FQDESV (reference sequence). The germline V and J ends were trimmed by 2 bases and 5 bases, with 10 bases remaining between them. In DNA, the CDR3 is TGTGCCAGCAGCTTACTGGGCAGGGACAATGAGCAGTTCTTC. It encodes CASSLLGRDNEQFF.

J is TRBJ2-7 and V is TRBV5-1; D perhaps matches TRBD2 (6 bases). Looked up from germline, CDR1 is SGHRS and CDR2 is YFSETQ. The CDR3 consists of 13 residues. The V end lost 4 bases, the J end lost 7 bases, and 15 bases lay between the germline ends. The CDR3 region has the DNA TGCGCCAGCAGCCTATCCGGAGGGTCAGAGCAGTACTTC. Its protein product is CASSLSGGSEQYF.

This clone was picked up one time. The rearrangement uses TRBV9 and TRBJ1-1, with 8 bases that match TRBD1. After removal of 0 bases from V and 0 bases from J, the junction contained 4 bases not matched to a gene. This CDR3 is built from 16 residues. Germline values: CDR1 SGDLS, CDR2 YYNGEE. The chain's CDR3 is CASSVVTGAMNTEAFF. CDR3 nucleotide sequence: TGTGCCAGCAGCGTAGTGACAGGGGCTATGAACACTGAAGCTTTCTTT.

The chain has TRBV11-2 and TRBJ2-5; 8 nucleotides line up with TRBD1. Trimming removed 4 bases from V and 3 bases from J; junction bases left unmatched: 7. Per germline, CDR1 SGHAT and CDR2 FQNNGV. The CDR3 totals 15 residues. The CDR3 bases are TGTGCCAGCAGCTCACACAACAGGGGGGAAGAGACCCAGTACTTC. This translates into CASSSHNRGEETQYF.

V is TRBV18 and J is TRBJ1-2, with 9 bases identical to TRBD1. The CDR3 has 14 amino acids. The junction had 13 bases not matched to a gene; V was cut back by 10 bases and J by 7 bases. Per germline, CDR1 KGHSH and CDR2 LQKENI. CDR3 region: CATTLTGTGSGYTF. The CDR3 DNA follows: TGTGCCACCACCTTGACCGGGACAGGGTCTGGCTACACCTTC.

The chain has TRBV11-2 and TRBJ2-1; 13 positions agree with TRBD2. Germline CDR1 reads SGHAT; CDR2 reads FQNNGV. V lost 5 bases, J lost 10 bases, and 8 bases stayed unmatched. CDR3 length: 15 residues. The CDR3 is CASSRRTSGSREQFF. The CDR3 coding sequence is TGTGCCAGCAGCCGACGGACTAGCGGGAGCAGAGAGCAGTTCTTC.

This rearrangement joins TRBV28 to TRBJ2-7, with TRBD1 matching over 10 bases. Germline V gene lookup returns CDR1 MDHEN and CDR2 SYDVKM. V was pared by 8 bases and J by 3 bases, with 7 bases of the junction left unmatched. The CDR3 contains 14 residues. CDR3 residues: CASLGQGGVYEQYF. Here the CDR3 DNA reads TGTGCCAGCCTCGGACAGGGGGGAGTCTACGAGCAGTACTTC. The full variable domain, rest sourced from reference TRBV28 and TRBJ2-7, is DVKVTQSSRYLVKRTGEKVFLECVQDMDHENMFWYRQDPGLGLRLIYFSYDVKMKEKGDIPEGYSVSREKKERFSLILESASTNQTSMYLCASLGQGGVYEQYFGPGTRLTVT.

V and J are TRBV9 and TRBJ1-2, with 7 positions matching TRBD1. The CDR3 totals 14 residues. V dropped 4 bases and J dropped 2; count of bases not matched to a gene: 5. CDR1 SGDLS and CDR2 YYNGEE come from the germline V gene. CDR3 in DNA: TGTGCCAGCAGCCAGGGGGGACAGAACTATGGCTACACCTTC. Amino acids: CASSQGGQNYGYTF.

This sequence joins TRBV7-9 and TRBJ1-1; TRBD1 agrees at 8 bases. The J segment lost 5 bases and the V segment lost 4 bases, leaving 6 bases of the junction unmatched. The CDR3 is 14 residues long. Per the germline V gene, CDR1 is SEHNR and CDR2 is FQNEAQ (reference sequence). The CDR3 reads CASSSGTGGTEAFF. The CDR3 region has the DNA TGTGCCAGCAGCTCCGGGACAGGAGGGACTGAAGCTTTCTTT.

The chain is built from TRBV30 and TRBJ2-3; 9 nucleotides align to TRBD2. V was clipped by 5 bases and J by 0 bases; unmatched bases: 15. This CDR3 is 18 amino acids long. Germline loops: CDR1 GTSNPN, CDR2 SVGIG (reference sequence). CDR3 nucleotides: TGTGCCTGGTCGGCCGGACACAGACTAGCGGCTAGCACAGATACGCAGTATTTT. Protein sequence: CAWSAGHRLAASTDTQYF.

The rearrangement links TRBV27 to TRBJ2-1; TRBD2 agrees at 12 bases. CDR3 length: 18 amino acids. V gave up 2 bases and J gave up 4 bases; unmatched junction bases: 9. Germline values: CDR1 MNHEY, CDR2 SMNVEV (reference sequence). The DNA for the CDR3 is TGTGCCAGCAGTTTAACCTCTAGCGGGAGGGCCGGATACAATGAGCAGTTCTTC. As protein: CASSLTSSGRAGYNEQFF.

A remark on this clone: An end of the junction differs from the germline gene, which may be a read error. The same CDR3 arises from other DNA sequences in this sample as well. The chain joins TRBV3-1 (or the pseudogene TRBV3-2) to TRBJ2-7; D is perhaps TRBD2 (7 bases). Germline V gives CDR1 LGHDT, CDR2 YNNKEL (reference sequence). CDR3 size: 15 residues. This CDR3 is CASSQDRGGVYEQYF. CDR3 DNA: TGTGCCAGCAGCCAAGATAGGGGGGGCGTATACGAACAGTACTTC.

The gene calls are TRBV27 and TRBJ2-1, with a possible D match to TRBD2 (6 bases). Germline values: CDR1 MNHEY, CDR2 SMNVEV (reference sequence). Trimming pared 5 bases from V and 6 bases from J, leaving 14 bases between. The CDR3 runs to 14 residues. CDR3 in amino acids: CASSLPLARNEQFF. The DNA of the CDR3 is TGTGCCAGCAGTCTCCCACTAGCACGCAATGAGCAGTTCTTC.

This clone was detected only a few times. CDR3 in amino acids: CAITPGRMAEAFF. The DNA for the CDR3 is TGTGCCATCACCCCGGGCAGGATGGCTGAAGCTTTCTTT. The genes are TRBV6-2 or TRBV6-3 and TRBJ1-1; D unclear. V was clipped by 10 bases and J by 6 bases, with 18 bases between them. The CDR3 sequence is 13 residues long. Looked up from germline, CDR1 is MNHEY and CDR2 is SVGEGT.

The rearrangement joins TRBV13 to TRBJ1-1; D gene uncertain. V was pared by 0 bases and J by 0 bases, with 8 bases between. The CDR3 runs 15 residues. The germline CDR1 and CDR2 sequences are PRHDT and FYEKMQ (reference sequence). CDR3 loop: CASSLGVSMNTEAFF. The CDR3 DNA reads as TGTGCCAGCAGCTTAGGCGTTTCTATGAACACTGAAGCTTTCTTT.

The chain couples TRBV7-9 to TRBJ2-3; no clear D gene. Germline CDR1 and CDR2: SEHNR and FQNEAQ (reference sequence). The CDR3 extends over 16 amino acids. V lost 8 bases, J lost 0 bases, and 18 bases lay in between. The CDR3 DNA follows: TGTGCCAGCCCTCTACCGGCGGCACCTAGCACAGATACGCAGTATTTT. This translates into CASPLPAAPSTDTQYF.

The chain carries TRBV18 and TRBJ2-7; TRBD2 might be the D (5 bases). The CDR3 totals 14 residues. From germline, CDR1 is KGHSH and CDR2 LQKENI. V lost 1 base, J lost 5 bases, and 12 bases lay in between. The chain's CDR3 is CASSPRQAGDEQYF. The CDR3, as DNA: TGTGCCAGCTCACCACGTCAGGCCGGGGACGAGCAGTACTTC.

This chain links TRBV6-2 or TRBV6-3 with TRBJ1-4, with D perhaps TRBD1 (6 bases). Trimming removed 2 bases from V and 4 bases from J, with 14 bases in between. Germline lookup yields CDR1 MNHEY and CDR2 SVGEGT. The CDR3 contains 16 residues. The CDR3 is CASSYERGQLNEKLFF. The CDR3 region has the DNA TGTGCCAGCAGTTACGAACGCGGACAGCTTAATGAAAAACTGTTTTTT.

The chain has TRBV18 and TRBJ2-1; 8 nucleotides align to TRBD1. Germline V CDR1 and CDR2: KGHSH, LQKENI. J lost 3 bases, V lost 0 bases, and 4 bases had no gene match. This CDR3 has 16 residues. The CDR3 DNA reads TGTGCCAGCTCACCACCACGGGACAGGTACTACAATGAGCAGTTCTTC. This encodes CASSPPRDRYYNEQFF.

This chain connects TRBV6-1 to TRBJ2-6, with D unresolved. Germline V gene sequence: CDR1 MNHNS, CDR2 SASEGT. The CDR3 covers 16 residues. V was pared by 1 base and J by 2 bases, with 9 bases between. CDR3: CASSEGASTGANVLTF. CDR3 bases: TGTGCCAGCAGTGAAGGGGCAAGCACTGGGGCCAACGTCCTGACTTTC.

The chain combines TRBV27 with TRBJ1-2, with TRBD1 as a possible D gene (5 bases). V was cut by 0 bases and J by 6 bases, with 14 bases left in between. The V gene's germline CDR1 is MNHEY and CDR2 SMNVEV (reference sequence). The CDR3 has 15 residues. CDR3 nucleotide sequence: TGTGCCAGCAGTTTATCTTCCGGGGGGAGAAATGGCTACACCTTC. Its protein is CASSLSSGGRNGYTF.

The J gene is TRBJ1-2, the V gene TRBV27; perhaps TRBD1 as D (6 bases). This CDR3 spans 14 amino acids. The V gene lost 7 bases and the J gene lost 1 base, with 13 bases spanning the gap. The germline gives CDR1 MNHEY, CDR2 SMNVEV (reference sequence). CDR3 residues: CASKRAGDNYGYTF. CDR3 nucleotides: TGTGCCAGCAAAAGGGCAGGGGATAACTATGGCTACACCTTC.

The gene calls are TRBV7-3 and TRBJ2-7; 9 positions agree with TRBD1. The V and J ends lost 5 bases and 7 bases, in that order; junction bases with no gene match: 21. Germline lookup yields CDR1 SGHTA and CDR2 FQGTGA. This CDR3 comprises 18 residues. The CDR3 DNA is TGTGCCAGCAGCCCCATACGTTCCGGGACAGGGAATTTGTATGAGCAGTACTTC. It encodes CASSPIRSGTGNLYEQYF. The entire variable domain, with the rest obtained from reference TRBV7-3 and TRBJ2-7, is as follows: GAGVSQTPSNKVTEKGKYVELRCDPISGHTALYWYRQSLGQGPEFLIYFQGTGAADDSGLPNDRFFAVRPEGSVSTLKIQRTERGDSAVYLCASSPIRSGTGNLYEQYFGPGTRLTVT.

DNA of the CDR3: TGCGCCAGCAGCTTGGGGACCGGAGGTCGGCATGAAAAACTGTTTTTT. Translating it yields CASSLGTGGRHEKLFF. The gene calls are TRBV5-1 and TRBJ1-4; no definite D call. V lost 0 bases and J 6 bases, leaving 15 bases between the germline ends. The CDR3 length is 16 residues. Germline V lookup: CDR1 SGHRS, CDR2 YFSETQ.

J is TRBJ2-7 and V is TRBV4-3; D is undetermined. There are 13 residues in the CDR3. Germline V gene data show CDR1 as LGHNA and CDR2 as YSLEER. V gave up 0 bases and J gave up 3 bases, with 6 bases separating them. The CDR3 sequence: CASSQEYSYEQYF. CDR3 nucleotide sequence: TGCGCCAGCAGCCAAGAGTACAGCTACGAGCAGTACTTC.

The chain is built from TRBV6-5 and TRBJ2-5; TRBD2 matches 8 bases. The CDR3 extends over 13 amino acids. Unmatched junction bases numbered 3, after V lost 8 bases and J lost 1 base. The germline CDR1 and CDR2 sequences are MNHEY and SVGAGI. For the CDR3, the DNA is TGTGCCAGCTGGCGGGGGGCCCAAGAGACCCAGTACTTC. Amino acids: CASWRGAQETQYF.

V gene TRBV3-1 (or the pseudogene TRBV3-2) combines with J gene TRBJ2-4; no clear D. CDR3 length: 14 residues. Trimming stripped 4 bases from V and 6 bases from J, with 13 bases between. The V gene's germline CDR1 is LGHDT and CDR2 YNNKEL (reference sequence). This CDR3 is CASSLSLQRNIQYF. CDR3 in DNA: TGTGCCAGCAGCCTCAGCCTACAGAGAAACATTCAGTACTTC.

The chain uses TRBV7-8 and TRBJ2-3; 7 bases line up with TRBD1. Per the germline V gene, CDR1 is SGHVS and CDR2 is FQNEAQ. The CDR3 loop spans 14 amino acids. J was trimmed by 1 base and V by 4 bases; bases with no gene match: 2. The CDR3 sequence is CASSSGTGTDTQYF. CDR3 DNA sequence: TGTGCCAGCAGCTCCGGGACAGGCACAGATACGCAGTATTTT.

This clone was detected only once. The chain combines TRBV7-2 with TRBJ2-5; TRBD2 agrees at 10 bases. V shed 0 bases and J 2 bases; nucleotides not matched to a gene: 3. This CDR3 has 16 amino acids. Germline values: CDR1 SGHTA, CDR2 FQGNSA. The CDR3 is CASSLALAGEQETQYF. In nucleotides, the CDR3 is TGTGCCAGCAGCTTAGCGCTAGCGGGGGAACAAGAGACCCAGTACTTC.